Each of the 25 T cell receptor beta chains below was sequenced from the same sample in a study of glioma-infiltrating T cells after dendritic cell vaccination. Clones were sequenced by immunoSEQ multiplex PCR, and TCRdb holds only the in-frame ones, with some missing. The table has around 96,000 clones, roughly 83% seen once. The material was blood, obtained before dendritic cell vaccination. All receptors come from a human donor with glioblastoma.

CDR3 amino acids: CSVGAPNTGELFF. CDR3 coding DNA: TGCAGCGTTGGGGCCCCGAACACCGGGGAGCTGTTTTTT. The genes are TRBV29-1 and TRBJ2-2; D is unclear. Looked up from germline, CDR1 is SQVTM and CDR2 is ANQGSEA. Trimming cost V 4 bases and J 0 bases, with 6 bases left between them. The CDR3 runs 13 residues.

The chain links TRBV18 to TRBJ1-4; a possible D gene is TRBD1 (6 bases). The CDR3 contains 17 residues. Trimming left V 1 base short and J 0 bases short, with 12 bases between. In germline, CDR1 is KGHSH, CDR2 LQKENI. The CDR3 region has the DNA TGTGCCAGCTCACCACAGGGGGAAGGTGCAACTAATGAAAAACTGTTTTTT. It specifies CASSPQGEGATNEKLFF. Supplemented by reference TRBV18 and TRBJ1-4, the full variable domain reads NAGVMQNPRHLVRRRGQEARLRCSPMKGHSHVYWYRQLPEEGLKFMVYLQKENIIDESGMPKERFSAEFPKEGPSILRIQQVVRGDSAAYFCASSPQGEGATNEKLFFGSGTQLSVL.

The chain carries TRBV5-1 and TRBJ1-1; D possibly corresponds to TRBD1 (5 bases). The V and J ends lost 0 bases and 1 base respectively, with 7 bases between them. Germline CDR1 reads SGHRS; CDR2 reads YFSETQ. The CDR3 sequence is 14 residues long. The DNA for the CDR3 is TGCGCCAGCAGCTTGGCTAGGGGGAACACTGAAGCTTTCTTT. Protein: CASSLARGNTEAFF.

The genes are TRBV7-9 and TRBJ2-7, with TRBD2 matching over 9 bases. Germline-derived CDR1 and CDR2 are SEHNR and FQNEAQ (reference sequence). V gave up 1 base and J gave up 3 bases; unmatched junction bases: 4. The CDR3 length is 15 residues. The CDR3 region has the DNA TGTGCCAGCAGCTTAGTTCTAGCGGGAAACTACGAGCAGTACTTC. It specifies CASSLVLAGNYEQYF.

J is TRBJ1-5 and V is TRBV5-6, with 7 bases aligning to TRBD1. CDR1 SGHDT and CDR2 YYEEEE come from the germline V gene. The ends lost 2 bases at V and 9 bases at J; junction bases unmatched: 8. The CDR3 has 14 amino acids. As DNA, the CDR3 is TGTGCCAGCAGCTTCGGGACAGATTTATGGCCCCAGCATTTT. Translating it yields CASSFGTDLWPQHF.

V usage is TRBV6-5 and J usage is TRBJ1-2; no definite D call. Germline V CDR1 and CDR2: MNHEY, SVGAGI. Between the trimmed V and J ends, which lost 8 bases and 6 bases, there was a span of 4 bases. CDR3 size: 9 residues. The CDR3 DNA is TGTGCCAGCCCTCATGGCTACACCTTC. Translating gives CASPHGYTF.

This rearrangement joins TRBV5-4 to TRBJ1-1; D is ambiguous. V lost 1 base to trimming and J lost 6 bases, with 13 bases between them. Looked up from germline, CDR1 is SGHNT and CDR2 is YYREEE (reference sequence). The CDR3 totals 14 residues. The CDR3 DNA is TGTGCCAGCAGCTTGTACAGAGGGTACGCTGAAGCTTTCTTT. Its protein is CASSLYRGYAEAFF.

V gene TRBV5-1 combines with J gene TRBJ2-7; 7 bases line up with TRBD1. The germline CDR1 and CDR2 sequences are SGHRS and YFSETQ. CDR3 length: 12 amino acids. J lost 6 bases, V lost 3 bases, and 3 bases had no gene match. The CDR3 DNA sequence: TGCGCCAGCAGCTCTACAGGGGCCGAGCAGTACTTC. Protein: CASSSTGAEQYF.

The J gene is TRBJ1-5, the V gene TRBV10-3, with a possible D match to TRBD1 (5 bases). Trimming shortened V by 0 bases and J by 7 bases, and 16 bases separated the two germline ends. Per germline, CDR1 ENHRY and CDR2 SYGVKD. The CDR3 loop spans 16 amino acids. For the CDR3, the DNA is TGTGCCATCAGTGAGTCATTCGGGCGGGGGGACCAGCCCCAGCATTTT. Translating gives CAISESFGRGDQPQHF.

The chain links TRBV7-2 to TRBJ2-7, with 9 bases fitting TRBD1. The CDR3 extends over 15 amino acids. In germline, CDR1 is SGHTA, CDR2 FQGNSA. V trimming: 4 bases; J trimming: 9 bases; junction bases outside the gene matches: 13. CDR3 region: CASSSQGQGGVGQYF. For the CDR3, the DNA is TGTGCCAGCAGCTCCCAGGGACAGGGTGGGGTAGGGCAGTACTTC. The variable domain in full, completed from reference TRBV7-2 and TRBJ2-7, reads GAGVSQSPSNKVTEKGKDVELRCDPISGHTALYWYRQSLGQGLEFLIYFQGNSAPDKSGLPSDRFSAERTGGSVSTLTIQRTQQEDSAVYLCASSSQGQGGVGQYFGPGTRLTVT.

This chain links TRBV11-3 with TRBJ1-2; 8 bases match TRBD1. This CDR3 has 13 residues. V was pared by 5 bases and J by 8 bases, with 7 bases of the junction left unmatched. CDR1 is SGHNT and CDR2 is YENEEA in the germline V gene. As DNA, the CDR3 is TGTGCCAGCAGCCGAGCAGGGGGCGGCGGCTACACCTTC. Amino acid sequence: CASSRAGGGGYTF.

The chain has TRBV2 and TRBJ1-1, with D unclear. CDR3 length: 14 residues. Germline-derived CDR1 and CDR2 are SNHLY and FYNNEI. The germline V and J ends were trimmed by 4 bases and 4 bases, with 13 bases remaining between them. The CDR3, as DNA: TGTGCCAGCAGTGCTTCGCCGGGGAGCACTGAAGCTTTCTTT. It yields the protein CASSASPGSTEAFF.

The count of this clone is one. This chain uses TRBV7-5 with TRBJ1-5; the DNA was not used to check the table's D call, TRBD1. TRBV7-5 is termed a pseudogene. CDR3 length: 16 amino acids. CDR3 in amino acids: CARSRTGAYSNQPQHF. In DNA form, the CDR3 reads TGTGCCAGAAGCCGGACAGGGGCCTATAGCAATCAGCCCCAGCATTTT.

V usage is TRBV2 and J usage is TRBJ2-3; 8 nucleotides match TRBD2. This CDR3 contains 14 residues. Germline V gives CDR1 SNHLY, CDR2 FYNNEI. With 0 bases clipped from V and 4 bases from J, the junction kept 0 bases outside the gene matches. The DNA for the CDR3 is TGTGCCAGCAGTGAAGCTAGCGGGGCAGATACGCAGTATTTT. It specifies CASSEASGADTQYF.

The chain couples TRBV5-1 to TRBJ2-3, with D maybe TRBD2 (5 bases). The CDR3 loop spans 14 amino acids. V lost 4 bases and J lost 2, with 11 bases in between. Germline CDR1 is SGHRS and CDR2 is YFSETQ. The CDR3: CASSLDSFTDTQYF. CDR3 in DNA: TGCGCCAGCAGCCTGGACTCGTTCACAGATACGCAGTATTTT. Together with reference TRBV5-1 and TRBJ2-3, the CDR3 gives the full variable domain: KAGVTQTPRYLIKTRGQQVTLSCSPISGHRSVSWYQQTPGQGLQFLFEYFSETQRNKGNFPGRFSGRQFSNSRSEMNVSTLELGDSALYLCASSLDSFTDTQYFGPGTRLTVL.

There are a few counts of this clone. This chain joins TRBV11-3 and TRBJ2-1, with a tentative D call TRBD2 (6 bases). CDR1 is SGHNT, CDR2 YENEEA, per germline. The CDR3 sequence is 13 residues long. Trimming cost V 5 bases and J 12 bases, with 17 bases left between them. The CDR3 loop is CASSPRDSNRQFF. The CDR3 DNA reads as TGTGCCAGCAGCCCACGGGACTCCAACCGGCAGTTCTTC.

A single count supports this clone. V and J are TRBV28 and TRBJ1-4, with 10 bases identical to TRBD1. Trimming cost V 5 bases and J 1 base; bases outside gene matches: 4. The CDR3 contains 16 residues. The germline gives CDR1 MDHEN, CDR2 SYDVKM. CDR3 nucleotides: TGTGCCAGCAGTAGGACAGGGGGGATAACTAATGAAAAACTGTTTTTT. It codes for CASSRTGGITNEKLFF.

This rearrangement joins TRBV4-2 to TRBJ1-6; tentative D call: TRBD1 (5 bases). This CDR3 is built from 16 residues. Germline V gene sequence: CDR1 LGHNA, CDR2 YNFKEQ. Trimming took 6 bases from V and 9 from J, leaving 21 bases between them. CDR3: CASSPREGVGTSPLHF. The CDR3 nucleotides read TGTGCCAGCAGTCCAAGGGAGGGAGTCGGGACTTCACCCCTCCACTTT.

This chain links TRBV5-4 with TRBJ2-7; TRBD2 agrees at 8 bases. CDR1 is SGHNT and CDR2 is YYREEE in the germline V gene (reference sequence). The CDR3 loop spans 16 amino acids. Trimming removed 1 base from V and 0 bases from J; junction bases left unmatched: 6. The CDR3 coding sequence is TGTGCCAGCAGCTTGAGATTAACTAGCGGCTCCTACGAGCAGTACTTC. This sequence encodes CASSLRLTSGSYEQYF.

The chain combines TRBV19 with TRBJ1-5; TRBD1 matches 7 bases. CDR1 is LNHDA and CDR2 is SQIVND in the germline V gene (reference sequence). The CDR3 covers 15 residues. The junction had 10 bases not matched to a gene; V was cut back by 5 bases and J by 6 bases. CDR3 sequence (DNA): TGTGCCAGTAGTCATGACAGGGTCGGATCTCAGCCCCAGCATTTT. Its protein is CASSHDRVGSQPQHF.

CDR3 sequence reads: CASSPRGPNEKLFF. DNA of the CDR3: TGTGCCAGCTCACCGCGAGGGCCAAATGAAAAACTGTTTTTT. V usage is TRBV18 and J usage is TRBJ1-4, with D unresolved. Trimming took off 3 bases at V and 5 bases at J, with 10 bases between the two ends. Per the germline V gene, CDR1 is KGHSH and CDR2 is LQKENI. The CDR3 spans 14 residues. Based on the CDR3 plus reference TRBV18 and TRBJ1-4, the full variable domain is NAGVMQNPRHLVRRRGQEARLRCSPMKGHSHVYWYRQLPEEGLKFMVYLQKENIIDESGMPKERFSAEFPKEGPSILRIQQVVRGDSAAYFCASSPRGPNEKLFFGSGTQLSVL.

In its sample, this clone ranks as large. The rearrangement joins TRBV6-5 to TRBJ2-7; a possible D gene is TRBD1 (6 bases). CDR1 MNHEY and CDR2 SVGAGI come from the germline V gene. V was pared by 6 bases and J by 3 bases, with 18 bases between. The CDR3 spans 15 residues. The CDR3 sequence: CASSKLVAGVYEQYF. The CDR3 DNA sequence: TGTGCCAGCAGCAAACTTGTGGCAGGGGTCTACGAGCAGTACTTC.

The chain has TRBV6-5 and TRBJ1-3; no clear D gene. Trimming shortened V by 2 bases and J by 8 bases, and 4 bases separated the two germline ends. Per germline, CDR1 MNHEY and CDR2 SVGAGI. The CDR3 runs 11 residues. As DNA, the CDR3 is TGTGCCAGCAGTTACCTTCACACCATATATTTT. Translation gives CASSYLHTIYF.

The V and J genes are TRBV2 and TRBJ1-6, with D unclear. CDR3 length: 15 amino acids. In germline, CDR1 is SNHLY, CDR2 FYNNEI. The V and J ends lost 1 base and 10 bases respectively, with 14 bases between them. The CDR3 sequence: CASSEVLGTHSPLHF. In DNA, the CDR3 is TGTGCCAGCAGTGAAGTTCTGGGCACCCACTCACCCCTCCACTTT.

The chain employs TRBV6-6 and TRBJ1-6, with D possibly TRBD1 on 5 matching bases. Germline V lookup: CDR1 MNHNY, CDR2 SVGAGI (reference sequence). V was cut by 5 bases and J by 8 bases, with 19 bases left in between. This CDR3 comprises 16 residues. CDR3 amino acids: CASSPQRAAGDSPLHF. For the CDR3, the DNA is TGTGCCAGCAGTCCCCAAAGGGCTGCGGGGGATTCACCCCTCCACTTT.